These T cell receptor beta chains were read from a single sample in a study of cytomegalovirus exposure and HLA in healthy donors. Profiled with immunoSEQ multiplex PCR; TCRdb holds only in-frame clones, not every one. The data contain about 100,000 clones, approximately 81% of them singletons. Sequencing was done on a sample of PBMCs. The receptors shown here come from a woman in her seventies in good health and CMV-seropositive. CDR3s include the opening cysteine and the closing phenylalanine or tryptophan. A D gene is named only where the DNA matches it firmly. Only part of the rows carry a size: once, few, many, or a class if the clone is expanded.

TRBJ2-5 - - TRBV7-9 CASSGGGETQYF TGTGCCAGCAGCGGGGGCGGGGAGACCCAGTACTTC
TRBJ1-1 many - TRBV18 CASSHQDMNTEAFF TGTGCCAGCTCACACCAGGACATGAACACTGAAGCTTTCTTT
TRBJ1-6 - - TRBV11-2 CASSINGNSPLHF TGTGCCAGCAGCATCAACGGGAATTCACCCCTCCACTTT
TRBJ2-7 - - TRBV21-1 CASSKARSGQPTEQYF TGTGCCAGCAGCAAAGCCCGATCGGGACAGCCGACGGAGCAGTACTTC
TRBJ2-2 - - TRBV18 CASSPFSGVGSGELFF TGTGCCAGCTCACCATTTAGCGGCGTGGGGTCCGGGGAGCTGTTTTTT
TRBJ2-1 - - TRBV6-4 CASSQVLYNEQFF TGTGCCAGCAGTCAGGTATTATACAATGAGCAGTTCTTC
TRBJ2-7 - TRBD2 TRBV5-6 CASSLDSSGRPSLEQYF TGTGCCAGCAGCTTGGATTCTAGCGGGAGGCCCTCCTTGGAGCAGTACTTC
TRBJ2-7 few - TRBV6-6 CASSWLSGSSYEQYF TGTGCCAGCAGCTGGCTATCTGGGAGCTCCTACGAGCAGTACTTC
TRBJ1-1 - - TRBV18 CASSPGGDTEAFF TGTGCCAGCTCACCTGGAGGTGACACTGAAGCTTTCTTT
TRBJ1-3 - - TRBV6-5 CASSLNRVTGNTIYF TGTGCCAGCAGTCTAAACAGGGTAACAGGAAACACCATATATTTT
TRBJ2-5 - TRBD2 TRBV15 CATSRPSRGQETQYF TGTGCCACCAGCCGACCCTCGCGGGGGCAAGAGACCCAGTACTTC
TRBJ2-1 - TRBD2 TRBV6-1 CASSEEGGSRYYNEQFF TGTGCCAGCAGTGAGGAAGGCGGGAGTAGATACTACAATGAGCAGTTCTTC
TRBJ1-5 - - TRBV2 CASHRESNQPQHF TGTGCCAGCCACCGGGAGTCTAATCAGCCCCAGCATTTT
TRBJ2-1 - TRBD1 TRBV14 CASSHNWGQGYNQFF TGTGCCAGCAGCCACAACTGGGGACAGGGATATAATCAGTTCTTC
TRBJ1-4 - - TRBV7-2 CASSPRPRLGKLFF TGTGCCAGCAGCCCTAGACCCCGGTTGGGAAAACTGTTTTTT
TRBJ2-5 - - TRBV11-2 CASSFWDNQETQYF TGTGCCAGCAGCTTTTGGGACAACCAAGAGACCCAGTACTTC
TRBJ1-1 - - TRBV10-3 CAINPRQAPDTEAFF TGTGCCATCAATCCGAGACAGGCGCCAGACACTGAAGCTTTCTTT
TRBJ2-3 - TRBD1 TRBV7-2 CASSLQQGSDTQYF TGTGCCAGCAGCTTACAACAGGGGTCAGATACGCAGTATTTT
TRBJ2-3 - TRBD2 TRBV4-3 CASSQDFPSGRAGTDTQYF TGCGCCAGCAGCCAAGATTTCCCTAGCGGGAGGGCCGGCACAGATACGCAGTATTTT
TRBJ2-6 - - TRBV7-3 CASSPDWISGANVLTF TGTGCCAGCAGCCCGGACTGGATCTCTGGGGCCAACGTCCTGACTTTC
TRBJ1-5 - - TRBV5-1 CASSSSGNQPQHF TGCGCCAGCAGCTCCTCCGGCAATCAGCCCCAGCATTTT
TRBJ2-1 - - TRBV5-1 CASSSGQGAYNEQFF TGCGCCAGCAGCTCGGGACAAGGAGCCTACAATGAGCAGTTCTTC
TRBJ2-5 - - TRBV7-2 CASSFAIQETQYF TGTGCCAGCAGCTTCGCGATACAAGAGACCCAGTACTTC
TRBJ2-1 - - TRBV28 CASSLRGPSYNEQFF TGTGCCAGCAGTTTAAGGGGCCCCTCCTACAATGAGCAGTTCTTC
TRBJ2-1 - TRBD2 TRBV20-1 CSAQAGAEQFF TGCAGTGCTCAAGCGGGAGCTGAGCAGTTCTTC
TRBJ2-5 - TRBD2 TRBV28 CASSSPGGTQYF TGTGCCAGCAGTTCACCGGGGGGGACCCAGTACTTC
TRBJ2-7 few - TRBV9 CASSENLQVNEQYF TGTGCCAGCAGCGAGAACCTACAGGTCAACGAGCAGTACTTC
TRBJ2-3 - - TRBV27 CASSWTADSDTQYF TGTGCCAGCAGTTGGACAGCAGACTCAGATACGCAGTATTTT
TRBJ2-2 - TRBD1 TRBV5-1 CASSFGTGNTGELFF TGCGCCAGCAGCTTCGGGACAGGGAACACCGGGGAGCTGTTTTTT
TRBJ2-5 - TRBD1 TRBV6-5 CASRGRGIAETQYF TGTGCCAGCAGGGGCAGGGGGATCGCAGAGACCCAGTACTTC
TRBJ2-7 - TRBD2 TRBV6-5 CASSYQGLAGVEQYF TGTGCCAGCAGTTACCAGGGACTAGCGGGAGTGGAGCAGTACTTC
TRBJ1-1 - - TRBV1 CTSSQEANRGTEAFF TGCACCAGCAGCCAAGAGGCGAACAGGGGCACTGAAGCTTTCTTT
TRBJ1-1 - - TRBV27 CASRKTGTHEAFF TGTGCCAGCAGAAAGACCGGGACACACGAAGCTTTCTTT
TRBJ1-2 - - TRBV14 CASSPRTAYGYTF TGTGCCAGCAGCCCGAGGACAGCCTATGGCTACACCTTC
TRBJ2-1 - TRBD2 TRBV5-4 CASSLGLAASYNEQFF TGTGCCAGCAGCTTGGGACTAGCGGCCTCCTACAATGAGCAGTTCTTC
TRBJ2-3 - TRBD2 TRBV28 CASSALVAGTDTQYF TGTGCCAGCAGTGCGTTGGTAGCGGGAACAGATACGCAGTATTTT
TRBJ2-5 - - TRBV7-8 CASSSPMTGTETQYF TGTGCCAGCAGCTCTCCGATGACGGGAACGGAGACCCAGTACTTC
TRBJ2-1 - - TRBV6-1 CASSETGSAGSSYNEQFF TGTGCCAGCAGCGAAACTGGGAGCGCGGGAAGCTCCTACAATGAGCAGTTCTTC
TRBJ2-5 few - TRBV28 CASSLFGAGGAGQQYF TGTGCCAGCAGTTTATTTGGGGCTGGGGGGGCGGGCCAGCAGTACTTC
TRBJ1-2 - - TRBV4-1 CASSPKDTRGTPLGNGYTF TGCGCCAGCAGCCCGAAAGACACTCGCGGGACCCCTCTAGGCAATGGCTACACCTTC
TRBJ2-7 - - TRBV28 CASGHYYEQYF TGTGCCAGCGGCCACTACTACGAGCAGTACTTC
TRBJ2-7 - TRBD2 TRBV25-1 CASREAGEVGEQYF TGTGCCAGCAGAGAAGCGGGAGAGGTCGGCGAGCAGTACTTC
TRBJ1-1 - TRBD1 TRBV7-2 CASSFRRDRGQTEAFF TGTGCCAGCAGCTTCCGGCGGGACAGGGGGCAGACTGAAGCTTTCTTT
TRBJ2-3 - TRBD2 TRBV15 CATSRGGGTSESDTQYF TGTGCCACCAGCAGAGGGGGAGGGACTAGTGAATCAGATACGCAGTATTTT